This T cell receptor beta chain was retrieved from a study of cytomegalovirus exposure and HLA in healthy donors. Findings and limits, study-wide: The authors considered a cluster of highly shared sequence variants likely to be a sequencing artifact. Because they were indistinguishable, some V segments, including TRBV6-2 and TRBV6-3, were excluded. A reported reduction in N-insertions relative to the roughly 640-donor mean was seen in an Asian-associated ancestry cluster in a later analysis. Accurate prediction of most subjects' HLA-A and HLA-B alleles from TCR beta sequences was reported.

With regard to this clone: Its antigen is unidentified.

A multiplex PCR was run with 60 Vbeta primers and 13 Jbeta primers. Method: immunoSEQ multiplex PCR; TCRdb's copy keeps in-frame clones and lacks some. Of about 95,000 clones listed, approximately 80% were seen once; the top ten hold roughly 3.5%. CDR3 length: 14 residues. Unmatched junction bases numbered 5, after V lost 6 bases and J lost 6 bases. In germline, CDR1 is SNHLY, CDR2 FYNNEI. Sequencing was performed on PBMCs. This chain links TRBV2 with TRBJ2-3; 11 nucleotides agree with TRBD2. The source is a man between 25 and 39 years old in good health and CMV-seropositive. The DNA for the CDR3 is TGTGCCAGCAGGCCGACTAGCGGGATCGATACGCAGTATTTT. Protein product: CASRPTSGIDTQYF.